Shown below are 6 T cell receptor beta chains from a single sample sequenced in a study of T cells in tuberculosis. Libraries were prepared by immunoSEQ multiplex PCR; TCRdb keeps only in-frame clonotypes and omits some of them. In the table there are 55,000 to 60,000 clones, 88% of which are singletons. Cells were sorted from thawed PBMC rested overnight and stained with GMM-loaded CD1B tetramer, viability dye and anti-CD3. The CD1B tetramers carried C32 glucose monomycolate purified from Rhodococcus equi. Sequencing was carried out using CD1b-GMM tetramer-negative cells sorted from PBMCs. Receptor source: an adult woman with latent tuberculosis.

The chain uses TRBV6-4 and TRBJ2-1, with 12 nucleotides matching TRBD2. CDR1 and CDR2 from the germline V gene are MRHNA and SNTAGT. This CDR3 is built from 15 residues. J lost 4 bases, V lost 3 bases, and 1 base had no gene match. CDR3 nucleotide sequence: TGTGCCAGCAGTGAGGGGACTAGCGGGTACAATGAGCAGTTCTTC. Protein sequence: CASSEGTSGYNEQFF.

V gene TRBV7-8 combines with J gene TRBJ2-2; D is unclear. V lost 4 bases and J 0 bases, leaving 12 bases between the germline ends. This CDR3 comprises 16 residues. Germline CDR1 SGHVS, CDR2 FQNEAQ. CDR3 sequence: CASSSESPANTGELFF. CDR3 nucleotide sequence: TGTGCCAGCAGCTCTGAGTCACCCGCGAACACCGGGGAGCTGTTTTTT.

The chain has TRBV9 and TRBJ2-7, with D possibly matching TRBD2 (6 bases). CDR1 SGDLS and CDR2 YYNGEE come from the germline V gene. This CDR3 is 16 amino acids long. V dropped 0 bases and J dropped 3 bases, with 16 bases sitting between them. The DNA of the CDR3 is TGTGCCAGCAGCGTAGCCCCGGGAGTGCCGGGCTACGAGCAGTACTTC. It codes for CASSVAPGVPGYEQYF.

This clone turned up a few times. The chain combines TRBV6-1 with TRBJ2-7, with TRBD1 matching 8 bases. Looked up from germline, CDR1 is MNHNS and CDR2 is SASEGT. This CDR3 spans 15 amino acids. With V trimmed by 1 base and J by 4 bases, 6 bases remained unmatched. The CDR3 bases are TGTGCCAGCAGTGAAGACACAGGGGGTTCGTACGAGCAGTACTTC. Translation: CASSEDTGGSYEQYF.

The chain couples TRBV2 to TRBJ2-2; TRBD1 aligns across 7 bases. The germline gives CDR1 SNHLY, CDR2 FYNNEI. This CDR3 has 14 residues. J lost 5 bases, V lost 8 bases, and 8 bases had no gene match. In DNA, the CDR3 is TGTGCCAGCCAACGACAGGGTGTAACCGGGGAGCTGTTTTTT. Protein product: CASQRQGVTGELFF.

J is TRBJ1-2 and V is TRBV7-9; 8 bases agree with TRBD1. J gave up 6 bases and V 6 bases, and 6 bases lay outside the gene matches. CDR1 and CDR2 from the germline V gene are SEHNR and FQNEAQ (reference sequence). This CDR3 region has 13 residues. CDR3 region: CASREKTGDGYTF. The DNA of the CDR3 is TGTGCCAGCAGGGAAAAGACAGGGGATGGCTACACCTTC.